Shown below are 31 T cell receptor beta chains from a single sample sequenced in a study of Graves' ophthalmopathy and Graves' hyperthyroidism. Amplification from RNA transcripts yielded the TCR beta CDR3 regions. An initial RT-PCR round employing HTBI primers preceded a second-round multiplex PCR. One entry per CDR3 protein results from TCRdb running MiXCR on the multiplex PCR reads. The sample lists 650,000 to 800,000 distinct CDR3 sequences; 35% to 45% were seen once. The sequencing sample was made of peripheral blood. All receptors derive from an adult man with Graves' ophthalmopathy.

This clonotype has ten or more counts. This chain links TRBV12-3 or TRBV12-4 with TRBJ2-3; D not certain. This CDR3 comprises 12 residues. V was shortened by 4 bases and J by 5 bases, with 7 bases between the two germline ends. The CDR3 reads CASSSGGDTQYF. The CDR3 DNA reads TGTGCCAGCAGTTCAGGCGGAGATACGCAGTATTTT.

V usage is TRBV6-1 and J usage is TRBJ1-5; maybe TRBD1 (6 bases). The V gene lost 4 bases and the J gene lost 4 bases, with 14 bases spanning the gap. The CDR3 is 15 residues long. Germline CDR1 and CDR2: MNHNS and SASEGT. The CDR3 loop is CASSVLGAGNQPQHF. The CDR3 nucleotides read TGTGCCAGCAGTGTTTTGGGGGCTGGTAATCAGCCCCAGCATTTT.

V gene TRBV4-3 combines with J gene TRBJ2-5, with D perhaps matching TRBD1 (6 bases). Deletions cut 0 bases from V and 5 bases from J, with 13 bases between. CDR1 is LGHNA and CDR2 is YSLEER in the germline V gene. The CDR3 is 15 amino acids. CDR3 DNA sequence: TGCGCCAGCAGCCAAGATTTCGGCCAGGGGGAGACCCAGTACTTC. Protein: CASSQDFGQGETQYF.

Many counts were recorded for this clonotype. This rearrangement joins TRBV4-3 to TRBJ2-6; no clear D. This CDR3 is 16 amino acids long. V lost 1 base and J lost 0, with 7 bases in between. Looked up from germline, CDR1 is LGHNA and CDR2 is YSLEER. CDR3 DNA sequence: TGCGCCAGCAGCCAAGGGGTTTTCTCTGGGGCCAACGTCCTGACTTTC. Translating it yields CASSQGVFSGANVLTF.

V gene TRBV12-3 or TRBV12-4 combines with J gene TRBJ1-6; 7 nucleotides line up with TRBD1. This CDR3 has 16 residues. CDR3 region: CASGLDRNPGNSPLHF. CDR3 sequence (DNA): TGTGCTAGTGGTTTGGACAGGAATCCGGGCAATTCACCCCTCCACTTT.

This clonotype was found a few times. The CDR3, as DNA: TGTGCCAGCAGCTCGAGACCGGGACAGGGGTGGGGTAATGAAAAACTGTTTTTT. Translation: CASSSRPGQGWGNEKLFF. The chain links TRBV2 to TRBJ1-4; TRBD1 matches at 10 bases. V was pared by 6 bases and J by 4 bases, with 14 bases of the junction left unmatched. The CDR3 has 18 amino acids. CDR1 and CDR2 (germline): SNHLY, FYNNEI.

This clonotype was recorded a few times. The chain couples TRBV4-2 to TRBJ1-1; D is unclear. Germline V gene data show CDR1 as LGHNA and CDR2 as YNFKEQ. The V end lost 1 base, the J end lost 2 bases, and 11 bases lay between the germline ends. CDR3 length: 15 amino acids. CDR3 coding DNA: TGTGCCAGCAGCCAAGCAATCGGGCTTAACACTGAAGCTTTCTTT. As protein: CASSQAIGLNTEAFF.

This clonotype was picked up a small number of times. No conserved phenylalanine or tryptophan is present at the end of the CDR3, so a read error is the likely explanation. The DNA is left out, because the CDR3 cannot be placed on it with certainty; the CDR3 is given as TCRdb lists it. The V gene is TRBV7-9, the J gene TRBJ2-6; the table calls TRBD1, which could not be checked here. Germline V gives CDR1 SEHNR, CDR2 FQNEAQ (reference sequence). The CDR3 is 9 amino acids long, termini counted. The CDR3 sequence: CASSFLSQL.

This clonotype was picked up many times. The chain uses TRBV10-3 and TRBJ2-7; D unresolved. Trimming removed 6 bases at V and 2 bases at J, with 11 bases between. The CDR3 covers 13 residues. The V gene's germline CDR1 is ENHRY and CDR2 SYGVKD. The CDR3 DNA reads as TGTGCCATCAGCCAGACACACACCTACGAGCAGTACTTC. Amino acids: CAISQTHTYEQYF.

About this clonotype: A single base separates this from a much larger clone, so it may be a read error. The gene calls are TRBV11-2 and TRBJ1-1; D is perhaps TRBD1 (5 bases). This CDR3 region has 14 residues. The germline gives CDR1 SGHAT, CDR2 FQNNGV. CDR3 amino acids: CAGSLKGEYTEAFF. The CDR3 nucleotides are TGTGCCGGCAGCTTGAAAGGGGAGTACACTGAAGCTTTCTTT.

This rearrangement joins TRBV2 to TRBJ1-2; the D is unclear. The CDR3 length is 13 residues. The germline CDR1 and CDR2 sequences are SNHLY and FYNNEI. V lost 6 bases to trimming and J lost 4 bases, with 12 bases between them. The CDR3 sequence: CASRIPGGYGYTF. The CDR3 DNA follows: TGTGCCAGCAGAATCCCGGGAGGCTATGGCTACACCTTC. Full variable domain (outside the CDR3, taken from reference TRBV2 and TRBJ1-2): EPEVTQTPSHQVTQMGQEVILRCVPISNHLYFYWYRQILGQKVEFLVSFYNNEISEKSEIFDDQFSVERPDGSNFTLKIRSTKLEDSAMYFCASRIPGGYGYTFGSGTRLTVV.

This clonotype has a handful of counts. The chain combines TRBV10-3 with TRBJ2-2; TRBD2 matches 11 bases. After removal of 0 bases from V and 8 bases from J, the junction contained 8 bases not matched to a gene. The V gene's germline CDR1 is ENHRY and CDR2 SYGVKD. This CDR3 contains 17 residues. The CDR3 DNA reads TGTGCCATCAGTGAGTCACTAGCGGGGGCCGTTGCGGGGGAGCTGTTTTTT. Protein: CAISESLAGAVAGELFF.

Comments on this clonotype: Given a much more abundant clone one base away, this may be a read error. V is TRBV7-9 and J is TRBJ2-2; 7 bases are shared with TRBD1. Trimming at V came to 6 bases and at J to 4 bases, leaving 11 bases not matched to a gene. Germline V gene lookup returns CDR1 SEHNR and CDR2 FQNEAQ (reference sequence). This CDR3 region has 16 residues. The chain's CDR3 is CASSELGTAATGELFF. In DNA form, the CDR3 reads TGTGCCAGCAGTGAATTGGGGACAGCGGCCACCGGGGAGCTGTTTTTT.

This clonotype was seen many times. The chain recombines TRBV5-1 with TRBJ2-5, with D possibly being TRBD1 (5 bases). Looked up from germline, CDR1 is SGHRS and CDR2 is YFSETQ. V was pared by 0 bases and J by 5 bases, with 11 bases between. The CDR3 runs to 14 residues. CDR3 sequence (DNA): TGCGCCAGCAGCTTGGAGGTGGGGCTGGAGACCCAGTACTTC. Amino acids: CASSLEVGLETQYF.

The chain combines TRBV19 with TRBJ1-2, with D hard to call. CDR3 size: 15 residues. Germline V gene lookup returns CDR1 LNHDA and CDR2 SQIVND (reference sequence). Deletions cut 7 bases from V and 1 base from J, with 16 bases between. DNA of the CDR3: TGTGCCAGTATCTCCTTGGCGGGTGATAACTATGGCTACACCTTC. As protein: CASISLAGDNYGYTF.

This clonotype has ten or more counts. This chain connects TRBV5-6 to TRBJ2-2, with a possible D match to TRBD2 (5 bases). Germline assignment: CDR1 SGHDT and CDR2 YYEEEE. The V gene lost 2 bases and the J gene lost 5 bases, with 7 bases spanning the gap. The CDR3 covers 13 residues. CDR3 protein: CASSFGMTGELFF. The CDR3 DNA sequence: TGTGCCAGCAGCTTCGGGATGACCGGGGAGCTGTTTTTT.

The V call is TRBV7-9, the J call TRBJ1-5, with D possibly TRBD1 on 5 matching bases. The CDR3 is 13 amino acids. The germline V gene has CDR1 SEHNR and CDR2 FQNEAQ (reference sequence). Trimming shortened V by 6 bases and J by 8 bases, and 14 bases separated the two germline ends. CDR3 sequence reads: CASSWGGLEPQHF. The CDR3 region has the DNA TGTGCCAGCAGTTGGGGCGGACTTGAGCCCCAGCATTTT.

For the CDR3, the DNA is TGCAGCGTGACAGGGGCGGGCGAGCAGTACTTC. It translates to CSVTGAGEQYF. The chain couples TRBV29-1 to TRBJ2-7; 8 nucleotides line up with TRBD1. Germline V gene sequence: CDR1 SQVTM, CDR2 ANQGSEA. This CDR3 has 11 amino acids. J gave up 6 bases and V 6 bases, and 4 bases lay outside the gene matches.

This clonotype was counted at least ten times. The V and J genes are TRBV4-2 and TRBJ2-5; a possible D gene is TRBD2 (5 bases). V dropped 0 bases and J dropped 13 bases, with 18 bases sitting between them. This CDR3 has 14 residues. The germline gives CDR1 LGHNA, CDR2 YNFKEQ. The CDR3 nucleotides read TGTGCCAGCAGCCAAGATGCCAGCGGCCGTAGGCGGTACTTC. It specifies CASSQDASGRRRYF.

This clonotype was observed many times. The rearrangement joins TRBV2 to TRBJ2-7; the match to TRBD1 covers 8 bases. The CDR3 covers 15 residues. V dropped 5 bases and J dropped 2; count of bases not matched to a gene: 8. The germline V gene has CDR1 SNHLY and CDR2 FYNNEI. This CDR3 reads CASSSQGQATYEQYF. The CDR3 DNA follows: TGTGCCAGCAGTAGCCAGGGACAGGCAACCTACGAGCAGTACTTC.

The genes are TRBV11-2 and TRBJ1-5; the match to TRBD1 covers 7 bases. V trimming: 3 bases; J trimming: 11 bases; junction bases outside the gene matches: 10. CDR1 is SGHAT and CDR2 is FQNNGV in the germline V gene. The CDR3 has 14 amino acids. The CDR3 DNA reads as TGTGCCAGCAGCTTCGGGCAGGGGGGAATGACCCAGCATTTT. Translation gives CASSFGQGGMTQHF.

In its sample, this clonotype was seen a few times. The CDR3 coding sequence is TGTGCCAGCAGCTTAACAGGGACTAGGGGCACAGATACGCAGTATTTT. Translated: CASSLTGTRGTDTQYF. The rearrangement joins TRBV7-3 to TRBJ2-3; 8 bases line up with TRBD2. This CDR3 has 16 amino acids. Trimming removed 0 bases from V and 1 base from J; junction bases left unmatched: 3. Germline CDR1 and CDR2: SGHTA and FQGTGA.

V is TRBV6-6 and J is TRBJ1-2; TRBD1 matches 8 bases. The CDR3 is 14 residues long. V was pared by 3 bases and J by 12 bases, with 12 bases of the junction left unmatched. CDR1 is MNHNY and CDR2 is SVGAGI in the germline V gene (reference sequence). CDR3 bases: TGTGCCAGCAGTTATGGGGACAGGTCGCGAGTGGACACCTTC. Its protein product is CASSYGDRSRVDTF.

This clonotype appeared many times. The J gene is TRBJ1-2, the V gene TRBV7-2; TRBD1 agrees at 7 bases. Trimming removed 5 bases from V and 6 bases from J; junction bases left unmatched: 9. Germline CDR1 SGHTA, CDR2 FQGNSA. The CDR3 length is 14 residues. The CDR3 DNA is TGTGCCAGCAGCCCCCCCAACAGGGGCGATGGCTACACCTTC. It codes for CASSPPNRGDGYTF.

The rearrangement uses TRBV20-1 and TRBJ1-1; D gene unclear. The CDR3 has 10 residues. Trimming left V 6 bases short and J 3 bases short, with 5 bases between. In germline, CDR1 is DFQATT, CDR2 SNEGSKA (reference sequence). The CDR3 coding sequence is TGCAGTGCCACGGACACTGAAGCTTTCTTT. Its translation is CSATDTEAFF.

This clonotype was counted ten times or more. The rearrangement uses TRBV9 and TRBJ2-7; possibly TRBD2 for D (5 bases). Between the trimmed V and J ends, which lost 5 bases and 0 bases, there was a span of 15 bases. The CDR3 extends over 15 amino acids. Germline CDR1 reads SGDLS; CDR2 reads YYNGEE. The CDR3 DNA reads as TGTGCCAGCAGGGTCGGCAGCGGAGCCTCCTACGAGCAGTACTTC. Its translation: CASRVGSGASYEQYF.

For this clonotype: This may come from a read error, since a much larger clone is one base off. J is TRBJ2-5 and V is TRBV7-2; no reliable D call. Trimming stripped 6 bases from V and 5 bases from J, with 10 bases between. Germline V gene data show CDR1 as SGHTA and CDR2 as FQGNSA. The CDR3 runs to 12 residues. The CDR3 region is CASRADRETQYF. The CDR3 nucleotides are TGTGCCAGCAGGGCCGACCGGGAGACCCAGTACTTC.

Concerning this clonotype: A much larger clone is a single base away; this may be a read error. The chain is built from TRBV2 and TRBJ2-7; 8 positions match TRBD1. Germline V CDR1 and CDR2: SNHLY, FYNNEI. With 10 bases clipped from V and 4 bases from J, the junction kept 12 bases outside the gene matches. This CDR3 is 14 amino acids long. The CDR3 sequence is CANRPTGAIYEQYF. The CDR3 DNA is TGTGCCAACAGACCGACAGGGGCGATATACGAGCAGTACTTC.

The rearrangement joins TRBV29-1 to TRBJ1-3; TRBD1 matches at 7 bases. Germline CDR1 SQVTM, CDR2 ANQGSEA. This CDR3 comprises 12 residues. The junction had 5 bases not matched to a gene; V was cut back by 8 bases and J by 4 bases. The CDR3 here is CSLPGQGNTIYF. The CDR3 region has the DNA TGCAGCTTACCGGGACAGGGAAACACCATATATTTT.

V and J are TRBV29-1 and TRBJ1-1; D unclear. The CDR3 loop spans 15 amino acids. The germline V gene has CDR1 SQVTM and CDR2 ANQGSEA. Trimming stripped 8 bases from V and 0 bases from J, with 19 bases between. The CDR3 sequence: CSLVGWTPMNTEAFF. CDR3 nucleotide sequence: TGCAGCTTAGTAGGGTGGACCCCCATGAACACTGAAGCTTTCTTT.

This clonotype occurred once. V and J are TRBV12-3 or TRBV12-4 and TRBJ1-5; 9 positions match TRBD1. With 4 bases clipped from V and 5 bases from J, the junction kept 6 bases outside the gene matches. This CDR3 region has 15 residues. The CDR3 DNA follows: TGTGCCAGCAGTTCCCAGGGGACAGGGCATCAGCCCCAGCATTTT. It specifies CASSSQGTGHQPQHF.